The 17 T cell receptor beta chains below come from one sample, sequenced in a study of blood T cell repertoires in COVID-19. Assay used: immunoSEQ multiplex PCR; TCRdb lists only in-frame clones, some missing. The repertoire holds 160,000 or so clones, 80% to 95% seen once, with less than 2% in the top ten. Sequenced input: peripheral blood. The receptors shown here come from a woman aged 55-69 years with COVID-19, enrolled during active disease.

V is TRBV30 and J is TRBJ1-6; a possible D gene is TRBD1 (6 bases). Germline lookup yields CDR1 GTSNPN and CDR2 SVGIG (reference sequence). The CDR3 covers 14 residues. The ends were cut back, 1 base at V and 10 bases at J, with 14 bases in the middle. The CDR3 DNA reads as TGTGCCTGGAGTGCCGGGACAATGGGGTCACCCCTCCACTTT. Its translation: CAWSAGTMGSPLHF.

As to this clone: Its ends do not fully match the called genes, so a read error is possible. V usage is TRBV9 and J usage is TRBJ1-2; possibly TRBD1 for D (5 bases). The germline V gene encodes CDR1 SGDLS and CDR2 YYNGEE. This CDR3 has 16 residues. DNA for the CDR3: TGTGCCAGCAGCGTAGAGCCCGCGGGGACTAAGTATGGCTACACCTTC. Residues: CASSVEPAGTKYGYTF.

The rearrangement uses TRBV19 and TRBJ1-5; 8 nucleotides agree with TRBD1. The ends lost 7 bases at V and 5 bases at J; junction bases unmatched: 7. Germline loops: CDR1 LNHDA, CDR2 SQIVND (reference sequence). The CDR3 loop spans 14 amino acids. CDR3: CASTRTGPDQPQHF. The CDR3 nucleotides are TGTGCCAGTACTCGGACAGGGCCGGATCAGCCCCAGCATTTT.

This clone was counted between two and nine times. This chain connects TRBV18 to TRBJ1-2; D is uncertain. The CDR3 is made up of 14 amino acids. Germline CDR1 is KGHSH and CDR2 is LQKENI. Trimming shortened V by 2 bases and J by 4 bases, and 11 bases separated the two germline ends. For the CDR3, the DNA is TGTGCCAGCTCACCATCGGGAGGGATCTATGGCTACACCTTC. This sequence encodes CASSPSGGIYGYTF.

The chain uses TRBV2 and TRBJ1-2, with 9 bases fitting TRBD1. V shed 6 bases and J 7 bases; nucleotides not matched to a gene: 9. CDR3 length: 14 residues. Germline V lookup: CDR1 SNHLY, CDR2 FYNNEI. CDR3 coding DNA: TGTGCCAGCAGGGAACAGGGGGCGAAGGGTGGCTACACCTTC. This codes for CASREQGAKGGYTF.

The chain uses TRBV10-3 and TRBJ1-1, with 8 bases identical to TRBD1. The CDR3 spans 17 residues. Trimming at V came to 0 bases and at J to 5 bases, leaving 11 bases not matched to a gene. Germline V lookup: CDR1 ENHRY, CDR2 SYGVKD. The CDR3 is CAISESNLARGPTEAFF. The DNA of the CDR3 is TGTGCCATCAGTGAGTCGAATTTGGCCAGGGGGCCGACTGAAGCTTTCTTT.

V usage is TRBV29-1 and J usage is TRBJ2-7, with D perhaps matching TRBD1 (5 bases). There are 13 residues in the CDR3. Looked up from germline, CDR1 is SQVTM and CDR2 is ANQGSEA. V lost 4 bases, J lost 2 bases, and 12 bases lay in between. DNA of the CDR3: TGCAGCGTTGGGGCAGGACAAACCTACGAGCAGTACTTC. Amino acid sequence: CSVGAGQTYEQYF.

On this clone itself: The sample contains more than one DNA sequence encoding this CDR3. The V call is TRBV18, the J call TRBJ1-2, with a possible D match to TRBD1 (5 bases). The CDR3 contains 13 residues. Germline values: CDR1 KGHSH, CDR2 LQKENI. Trimming cost V 0 bases and J 4 bases, with 6 bases left between them. DNA of the CDR3: TGTGCCAGCTCACCACCAGACAGCTATGGCTACACCTTC. Its translation is CASSPPDSYGYTF.

The chain employs TRBV27 and TRBJ2-5; 12 bases are a match to TRBD1. The CDR3 totals 15 residues. The germline V gene encodes CDR1 MNHEY and CDR2 SMNVEV (reference sequence). Trimming cost V 9 bases and J 7 bases; bases outside gene matches: 12. The CDR3 coding sequence is TGTGCCAGACAACCCCTGGGACAGGGGGCCGGGACCCAGTACTTC. It specifies CARQPLGQGAGTQYF.

This clone has just one count. CDR3 protein: CASSPSGGGAGDTQYF. The CDR3, as DNA: TGTGCCAGCTCACCCTCGGGCGGGGGGGCAGGAGATACGCAGTATTTT. This chain uses TRBV18 with TRBJ2-3, with 9 bases matching TRBD2. The CDR3 totals 16 residues. Germline loops: CDR1 KGHSH, CDR2 LQKENI. Unmatched junction bases numbered 9, after V lost 3 bases and J lost 5 bases.

This rearrangement joins TRBV4-3 to TRBJ1-2; 9 bases are a match to TRBD1. Trimming cost V 4 bases and J 4 bases; bases outside gene matches: 10. The CDR3 length is 16 residues. CDR1 and CDR2 from the germline V gene are LGHNA and YSLEER. CDR3 sequence (DNA): TGCGCCAGCAGCCGATCCGGGACAGGGCTTAGCTATGGCTACACCTTC. This sequence encodes CASSRSGTGLSYGYTF.

The J gene is TRBJ1-4, the V gene TRBV25-1, with D perhaps matching TRBD1 (6 bases). This CDR3 region has 15 residues. CDR1 and CDR2 (germline): MGHDK, SYGVNS. Trimming removed 4 bases at V and 0 bases at J, with 9 bases between. The CDR3 nucleotides read TGTGCCAGCAGTGCCGGACAGACAACTAATGAAAAACTGTTTTTT. This sequence encodes CASSAGQTTNEKLFF.

This chain links TRBV3-1 (or the pseudogene TRBV3-2) with TRBJ1-1; the D gene is possibly TRBD1 (5 bases). CDR1 and CDR2 from the germline V gene are LGHDT and YNNKEL (reference sequence). This CDR3 region has 20 residues. V lost 0 bases and J 0 bases, leaving 23 bases between the germline ends. The CDR3 DNA is TGTGCCAGCAGCCAAGATCTATTAAAGCGACGACAGACCATGAACACTGAAGCTTTCTTT. It translates to CASSQDLLKRRQTMNTEAFF.

The chain carries TRBV5-6 and TRBJ1-2; no clear D. The ends were cut back, 1 base at V and 6 bases at J, with 10 bases in the middle. Looked up from germline, CDR1 is SGHDT and CDR2 is YYEEEE. This CDR3 comprises 13 residues. CDR3 loop: CASSLRPTNGYTF. As DNA, the CDR3 is TGTGCCAGCAGCTTGAGGCCAACTAATGGCTACACCTTC.

The sample holds a few counts of this clone. V and J are TRBV9 and TRBJ1-4; a possible D gene is TRBD1 (6 bases). This CDR3 has 14 amino acids. V was trimmed by 2 bases and J by 4 bases, leaving 9 bases between them. Germline-derived CDR1 and CDR2 are SGDLS and YYNGEE. The CDR3 here is CASSVSDSNEKLFF. The DNA for the CDR3 is TGTGCCAGCAGCGTGTCGGACAGTAATGAAAAACTGTTTTTT.

V gene TRBV6-2 or TRBV6-3 combines with J gene TRBJ1-3, with 7 bases lining up with TRBD1. The CDR3 consists of 18 residues. CDR1 and CDR2 (germline): MNHEY, SVGEGT. V gave up 6 bases and J gave up 0 bases; unmatched junction bases: 14. For the CDR3, the DNA is TGTGCCAGCAGCAAAGGGACAGCTTGGATCCCCTCTGGAAACACCATATATTTT. This translates into CASSKGTAWIPSGNTIYF.

The chain carries TRBV9 and TRBJ1-4, with 8 bases aligning to TRBD1. Trimming took 1 base from V and 7 from J; bases not matched to a gene: 9. This CDR3 has 16 amino acids. CDR1 is SGDLS and CDR2 is YYNGEE in the germline V gene. In DNA, the CDR3 is TGTGCCAGCAGCGTATCCCCAACAGGGGGGGCTGAAAAACTGTTTTTT. As protein: CASSVSPTGGAEKLFF.